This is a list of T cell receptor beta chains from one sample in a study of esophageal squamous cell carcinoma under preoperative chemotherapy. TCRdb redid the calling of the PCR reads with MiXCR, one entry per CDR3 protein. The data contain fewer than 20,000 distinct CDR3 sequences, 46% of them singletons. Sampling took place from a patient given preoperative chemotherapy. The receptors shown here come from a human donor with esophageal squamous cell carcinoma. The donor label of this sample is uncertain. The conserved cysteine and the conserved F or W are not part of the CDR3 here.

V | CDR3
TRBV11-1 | ASSLVASPDTQY
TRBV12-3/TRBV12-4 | ASSFSRSGPTDTQY
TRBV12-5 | ASGLVRESSGRCEQY
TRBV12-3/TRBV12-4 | ASSLGSSSYEQH
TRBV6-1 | ASKELAGETGAQY
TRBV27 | ASSPPSSGTLRKQY
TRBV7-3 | ASSAYRYNEQY
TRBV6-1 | ASRSAGGTDTQY
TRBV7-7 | ASSLGGRRGYNEQF
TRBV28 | ASSPGQGVQETQY
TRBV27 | ASSPSQQGRAYEQF
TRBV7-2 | ASSGGGGVYEQY
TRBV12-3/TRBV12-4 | ASSPSGVYGREQY
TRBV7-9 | ASSLLSTDTQY
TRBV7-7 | ASRKDRNTGELF
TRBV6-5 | ASSYSLEQY
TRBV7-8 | ASSLVGVDLSGANVLT
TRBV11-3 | CRVSGRRTKDTQY
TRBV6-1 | ASSEAPLPGATSTDTQY
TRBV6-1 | ASGGGKNNQPQH
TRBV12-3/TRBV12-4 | ASSPSDRGLSTDTQY
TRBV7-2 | ASSLVTGTEAF
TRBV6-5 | ASSSTNPLFGTGFNEQY
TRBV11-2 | ASNPSPSGGNYEQY
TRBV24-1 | ATSEPAAGGTKNIQY
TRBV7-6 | ASANAKETQY
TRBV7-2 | ASSLVQEGGELF
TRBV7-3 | ASSRETVSTGALY
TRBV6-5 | ASSYLMALQY
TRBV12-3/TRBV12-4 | ASSLMGEVGYEQF
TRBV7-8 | AGSGSSGTDTQY
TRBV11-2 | ASSPRRGRNTQY
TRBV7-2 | ASSLVWAGGPNEQY
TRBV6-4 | ASSDSVVSTDTQY
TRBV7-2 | ARGLGRCGADTQY
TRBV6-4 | ASSPDQSGDTQY
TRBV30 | AWSGEGGLTDTQY
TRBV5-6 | ASSADRGYTDTQY
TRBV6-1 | ASSRTEDYEQY
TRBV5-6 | ASSLGSSMGGEQY
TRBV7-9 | ASSPGGPGGTEAF
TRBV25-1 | ASSDASVRVYEQF
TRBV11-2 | ASSMTDEGNNEQF
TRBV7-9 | ASSLVPGALY
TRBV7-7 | ASSWHSGTGCAGELF